The rows below give T cell receptor beta chains drawn from one sample of a study of T cells in Graves' hyperthyroidism and ophthalmopathy. TCRdb re-called the multiplex PCR reads through MiXCR, storing one row per CDR3 protein. In the table there are roughly 510,000 distinct CDR3 sequences, less than 25% of which are singletons. Sequenced material: blood. All receptors come from a man between 18 and 29 years old with Graves' hyperthyroidism. Both conserved end residues are part of each CDR3. The order of the fields is CDR3 protein, CDR3 DNA, J gene, D gene, V gene, clone size, CDR3 length. The D gene is left open where the match is weak. Clone size is shown for a subset of rows, as once, few, many or a class of expanded clone.

CDR3: CASSLAKIYEQYF
DNA: TGTGCCAGCAGTTTGGCGAAAATTTACGAGCAGTACTTC
J: TRBJ2-7
D: .
V: TRBV28
size: many
length: 13

CDR3: CASSYGTVREETQYF
DNA: TGTGCCAGCAGCTATGGGACGGTTAGGGAAGAGACCCAGTACTTC
J: TRBJ2-5
D: .
V: TRBV7-8
size: many
length: 15

CDR3: CASADYREEQPQHF
DNA: TGTGCCAGCGCTGATTACAGGGAGGAACAGCCCCAGCATTTT
J: TRBJ1-5
D: .
V: TRBV28
size: many
length: 14

CDR3: CATKEVTGSSGNTIYF
DNA: TGTGCCACCAAGGAGGTGACAGGTTCCTCTGGAAACACCATATATTTT
J: TRBJ1-3
D: .
V: TRBV6-5
size: many
length: 16

CDR3: CASSLIVHQPQHF
DNA: TGTGCCAGCAGTCTAATCGTCCATCAGCCCCAGCATTTT
J: TRBJ1-5
D: .
V: TRBV6-5
size: .
length: 13

CDR3: CASSEGADNTEAFF
DNA: TGTGCCAGCAGTGAAGGGGCCGATAACACTGAAGCTTTCTTT
J: TRBJ1-1
D: .
V: TRBV6-1
size: once
length: 14

CDR3: CASSDGLGETQYF
DNA: TGTGCCAGCAGTGACGGGTTAGGAGAGACCCAGTACTTC
J: TRBJ2-5
D: .
V: TRBV12-3/TRBV12-4
size: .
length: 13

CDR3: CASSFRGGRADF
DNA: TGTGCCAGCAGTTTCCGTGGAGGTAGGGCGGACTTC
J: TRBJ2-7
D: .
V: TRBV12-3/TRBV12-4
size: many
length: 12

CDR3: CASSYSGGANEKLFF
DNA: TGTGCCAGCAGTTACTCGGGGGGGGCTAATGAAAAACTGTTTTTT
J: TRBJ1-4
D: .
V: TRBV6-5
size: many
length: 15

CDR3: CATSAAGEGPQHF
DNA: TGTGCCACCAGTGCGGCAGGAGAGGGGCCCCAGCATTTT
J: TRBJ1-5
D: .
V: TRBV24-1
size: many
length: 13

CDR3: CASSEGMDYGYTF
DNA: TGTGCCAGCAGTGAGGGAATGGACTATGGCTACACCTTC
J: TRBJ1-2
D: .
V: TRBV6-1
size: many
length: 13

CDR3: CASSPNRRWGTQYF
DNA: TGTGCCAGCAGTCCTAACCGTCGTTGGGGGACCCAGTACTTC
J: TRBJ2-5
D: .
V: TRBV12-3/TRBV12-4
size: .
length: 14

CDR3: CATRLANQPQHF
DNA: TGTGCCACCCGCCTTGCCAATCAGCCCCAGCATTTT
J: TRBJ1-5
D: .
V: TRBV6-1
size: .
length: 12

CDR3: CAWSRDRTLYGYTF
DNA: TGTGCCTGGAGCCGGGACAGGACCCTCTATGGCTACACCTTC
J: TRBJ1-2
D: TRBD1
V: TRBV30
size: many
length: 14

CDR3: CSARVRATGRRQPQHF
DNA: TGCAGTGCTAGAGTAAGGGCTACAGGGAGGCGACAGCCCCAGCATTTT
J: TRBJ1-5
D: .
V: TRBV20-1
size: many
length: 16

CDR3: CASSLYGEEETQYF
DNA: TGTGCCAGCAGTTTGTATGGGGAAGAGGAGACCCAGTACTTC
J: TRBJ2-5
D: .
V: TRBV28
size: many
length: 14

CDR3: CASRTQGRQPQHF
DNA: TGTGCCAGCCGTACACAGGGGCGTCAGCCCCAGCATTTT
J: TRBJ1-5
D: TRBD1
V: TRBV6-2/TRBV6-3
size: many
length: 13

CDR3: CASSFKGALEAFF
DNA: TGTGCCAGCAGTTTCAAGGGGGCGCTTGAAGCTTTCTTT
J: TRBJ1-1
D: TRBD1
V: TRBV12-3/TRBV12-4
size: few
length: 13

CDR3: CASSPPGPVPNTEAFF
DNA: TGTGCCAGCTCACCACCAGGGCCCGTACCGAACACTGAAGCTTTCTTT
J: TRBJ1-1
D: .
V: TRBV18
size: .
length: 16

CDR3: CASRLSNNYGYTF
DNA: TGTGCCAGCCGCCTTTCGAATAACTATGGCTACACCTTC
J: TRBJ1-2
D: .
V: TRBV12-3/TRBV12-4
size: many
length: 13

CDR3: CASSEESAGYLGGELFF
DNA: TGTGCCAGCAGTGAAGAATCGGCGGGGTATCTGGGCGGGGAGCTGTTTTTT
J: TRBJ2-2
D: .
V: TRBV2
size: many
length: 17

CDR3: CASSLSVGRLYGYTF
DNA: TGTGCCAGCAGTTTATCGGTCGGCAGACTCTATGGCTACACCTTC
J: TRBJ1-2
D: .
V: TRBV27
size: many
length: 15

CDR3: CAWSGSGNRYGYTF
DNA: TGTGCCTGGAGTGGGTCCGGGAATCGCTATGGCTACACCTTC
J: TRBJ1-2
D: .
V: TRBV30
size: many
length: 14

CDR3: CASRTGTGANQPQHF
DNA: TGTGCCAGCAGAACCGGGACAGGGGCAAATCAGCCCCAGCATTTT
J: TRBJ1-5
D: TRBD1
V: TRBV6-1
size: few
length: 15

CDR3: CASSFVWDYGYTF
DNA: TGTGCCAGCAGTTTCGTCTGGGACTATGGCTACACCTTC
J: TRBJ1-2
D: .
V: TRBV2
size: many
length: 13

CDR3: CASSAGASGGYTF
DNA: TGTGCCAGCAGCGCCGGCGCGAGCGGGGGCTACACCTTC
J: TRBJ1-2
D: .
V: TRBV9
size: many
length: 13

CDR3: CASSHGVSGANVLTF
DNA: TGTGCCAGCAGCCACGGAGTCTCTGGGGCCAACGTCCTGACTTTC
J: TRBJ2-6
D: .
V: TRBV3-1
size: .
length: 15

CDR3: CASSYNYIYGYTF
DNA: TGTGCCAGCAGTTACAACTATATCTATGGCTACACCTTC
J: TRBJ1-2
D: .
V: TRBV6-5
size: .
length: 13

CDR3: CASSLEGIGNSPLHF
DNA: TGCGCCAGCAGCTTGGAGGGGATTGGCAATTCACCCCTCCACTTT
J: TRBJ1-6
D: .
V: TRBV5-1
size: .
length: 15

CDR3: CATSREQEITEAFF
DNA: TGTGCCACCAGCAGAGAACAGGAAATCACTGAAGCTTTCTTT
J: TRBJ1-1
D: .
V: TRBV15
size: many
length: 14

CDR3: CASGSDGFYEQYF
DNA: TGTGCCAGCGGATCTGACGGATTCTACGAGCAGTACTTC
J: TRBJ2-7
D: .
V: TRBV2
size: few
length: 13

CDR3: CASSLTVGYGYTF
DNA: TGTGCCAGCAGCCTTACGGTGGGGTATGGCTACACCTTC
J: TRBJ1-2
D: .
V: TRBV13
size: few
length: 13

CDR3: CASSYSMNDRGVYEQYF
DNA: TGTGCCAGCAGTTACTCGATGAACGACAGGGGCGTCTACGAGCAGTACTTC
J: TRBJ2-7
D: TRBD1
V: TRBV6-5
size: .
length: 17

CDR3: CASNRWQGRYGYTF
DNA: TGTGCCAGCAACCGTTGGCAGGGACGATATGGCTACACCTTC
J: TRBJ1-2
D: .
V: TRBV2
size: many
length: 14

CDR3: CASSYEVGTHYEQYF
DNA: TGTGCCAGCAGTTACGAGGTGGGCACCCACTACGAGCAGTACTTC
J: TRBJ2-7
D: .
V: TRBV6-5
size: .
length: 15

CDR3: CASSFGSAQETQYF
DNA: TGTGCCAGCAGCTTTGGCTCTGCCCAAGAGACCCAGTACTTC
J: TRBJ2-5
D: .
V: TRBV7-9
size: .
length: 14

CDR3: CASGFIDPVYGYTF
DNA: TGTGCTAGTGGTTTTATAGATCCTGTCTATGGCTACACCTTC
J: TRBJ1-2
D: .
V: TRBV12-5
size: many
length: 14

CDR3: CASSLGTSRRELFF
DNA: TGTGCCAGCAGTTTAGGGACCTCTCGTAGAGAGCTGTTTTTT
J: TRBJ2-2
D: .
V: TRBV12-3/TRBV12-4
size: many
length: 14

CDR3: CASSDMTLEGIQYF
DNA: TGTGCCAGCAGTGATATGACCCTAGAAGGGATTCAGTACTTC
J: TRBJ2-4
D: .
V: TRBV6-1
size: many
length: 14

CDR3: CASSLDSSGSSYEQYF
DNA: TGTGCCAGCAGCTTAGATTCTAGCGGCAGCTCCTACGAGCAGTACTTC
J: TRBJ2-7
D: TRBD2
V: TRBV11-2
size: many
length: 16

CDR3: CASNDALNTEAFF
DNA: TGTGCCAGCAACGACGCCCTGAACACTGAAGCTTTCTTT
J: TRBJ1-1
D: .
V: TRBV12-3/TRBV12-4
size: many
length: 13

CDR3: CASSYYPATANTEAFF
DNA: TGTGCCAGCAGTTACTACCCCGCGACGGCGAACACTGAAGCTTTCTTT
J: TRBJ1-1
D: .
V: TRBV6-5
size: many
length: 16

CDR3: CASSFWTGDNYGYTF
DNA: TGTGCCAGCAGTTTCTGGACAGGGGATAACTATGGCTACACCTTC
J: TRBJ1-2
D: TRBD1
V: TRBV28
size: few
length: 15

CDR3: CASSQTGVNYGYTF
DNA: TGCGCCAGCAGTCAAACAGGAGTTAACTATGGCTACACCTTC
J: TRBJ1-2
D: .
V: TRBV5-1
size: many
length: 14

CDR3: CATSRDGQGIAGYTF
DNA: TGTGCCACCAGCAGAGATGGGCAGGGGATCGCTGGCTACACCTTC
J: TRBJ1-2
D: .
V: TRBV15
size: .
length: 15

CDR3: CASSSLTSGVGYEQYF
DNA: TGTGCCAGCAGTTCACTGACTAGCGGGGTCGGCTACGAGCAGTACTTC
J: TRBJ2-7
D: TRBD2
V: TRBV27
size: .
length: 16

CDR3: CASTVGVGWGYSF
DNA: TGTGCCAGCACCGTGGGAGTAGGATGGGGCTACAGCTTC
J: TRBJ1-2
D: .
V: TRBV7-9
size: .
length: 13

CDR3: CASRLGTGYEQYF
DNA: TGTGCCAGCAGACTTGGGACAGGATACGAGCAGTACTTC
J: TRBJ2-7
D: TRBD1
V: TRBV12-3/TRBV12-4
size: .
length: 13

CDR3: CAISESSDTNTEAFF
DNA: TGTGCCATCAGTGAGTCGAGCGATACGAACACTGAAGCTTTCTTT
J: TRBJ1-1
D: .
V: TRBV10-3
size: many
length: 15

CDR3: CATSRGGVAGYTF
DNA: TGTGCCACCAGCAGAGGAGGGGTGGCCGGCTACACCTTC
J: TRBJ1-2
D: .
V: TRBV15
size: many
length: 13

CDR3: CASSPTTGSYRSYGYTF
DNA: TGTGCCAGCTCACCAACCACAGGGTCATATCGTTCCTATGGCTACACCTTC
J: TRBJ1-2
D: .
V: TRBV18
size: many
length: 17

CDR3: CSARARQGGYGYTF
DNA: TGCAGTGCTAGAGCTAGGCAGGGTGGCTATGGCTACACCTTC
J: TRBJ1-2
D: .
V: TRBV20-1
size: many
length: 14

CDR3: CASSYSIGAGITDTQYF
DNA: TGTGCCAGCAGTTACTCGATCGGGGCAGGAATCACAGATACGCAGTATTTT
J: TRBJ2-3
D: .
V: TRBV6-2/TRBV6-3
size: .
length: 17

CDR3: CATSESGATYEQYF
DNA: TGTGCCACCAGTGAATCGGGGGCCACCTACGAGCAGTACTTC
J: TRBJ2-7
D: .
V: TRBV24-1
size: .
length: 14

CDR3: CATSRDPGETQYF
DNA: TGTGCCACCAGCAGAGATCCCGGGGAGACCCAGTACTTC
J: TRBJ2-5
D: .
V: TRBV15
size: .
length: 13

CDR3: CATSTPRRGETQYF
DNA: TGTGCCACCAGCACCCCCCGACGTGGGGAGACCCAGTACTTC
J: TRBJ2-5
D: .
V: TRBV15
size: many
length: 14

CDR3: CASSYFQGSPMGYTF
DNA: TGTGCCAGCAGTTACTTTCAGGGGTCGCCTATGGGCTACACCTTC
J: TRBJ1-2
D: .
V: TRBV6-5
size: many
length: 15

CDR3: CASSYSWRDGQPQHF
DNA: TGTGCCAGCAGTTACTCGTGGAGGGACGGTCAGCCCCAGCATTTT
J: TRBJ1-5
D: .
V: TRBV6-2/TRBV6-3
size: many
length: 15

CDR3: CASSEETGERETQYF
DNA: TGTGCCAGCAGTGAAGAGACAGGGGAGAGGGAGACCCAGTACTTC
J: TRBJ2-5
D: TRBD1
V: TRBV2
size: .
length: 15

CDR3: CASSLGGSLLKRNTEAFF
DNA: TGTGCCAGCAGTTTAGGTGGGTCCCTCCTTAAACGGAACACTGAAGCTTTCTTT
J: TRBJ1-1
D: .
V: TRBV12-3/TRBV12-4
size: few
length: 18